This paragraph covers one TCR beta chain sequence. These data come from a study of blood T cell repertoires in COVID-19. Study-level information: Donors in the United States, Italy and Spain gave samples during acute or convalescent COVID-19. In each case, the material was cDNA or gDNA derived from T cells, B-cell-depleted T cells, or PBMCs.

Methods used by the authors: Amplification of reference gene primers was used by the study to estimate nucleated cell counts. The protocol was immunoSEQ multiplex PCR, while the TCRdb copy is restricted to in-frame clones and leaves out a portion. V and J calls plus clone size are reproduced from that table; the DNA served to infer D and trimming. The table has 240,000 or so clones, around 80% seen once. This CDR3 region has 13 residues. CDR1 and CDR2 (germline): SGHTS, YDEGEE. V dropped 6 bases and J dropped 5; count of bases not matched to a gene: 6. This TCR derives from a woman aged 80 or over with acute or convalescent COVID-19. What was sequenced was peripheral blood. The chain carries TRBV5-8 and TRBJ2-3; 7 nucleotides match TRBD2. CDR3 in DNA: TGTGCCAGCAACCCCCGGGGGGTAGATACGCAGTATTTT. Translated, it gives CASNPRGVDTQYF.